Reported below is one T cell receptor (beta chain). The authors carried out high-throughput sequencing of TCR beta. They applied it to CD8+ and CD4+ T cells obtained from blood. The CD8+ and CD4+ T cells were isolated magnetically using a negative isolation approach, whereas the TEMRA cells were enriched by FACS. These data belong to a study of CD8 T cells in Susac syndrome. An amount of RNA that ranged from about 0.45 to 1 ug was reverse transcribed with random hexamers. TCR beta CDR3 was amplified by immunoSEQ covering 54 Vbeta and 13 Jbeta. TCRdb re-derived calls from the immunoSEQ multiplex PCR reads in MiXCR, one entry per CDR3 protein. Here the sample spans approximately 300,000 distinct CDR3 sequences, approximately 90% being singletons. Per the germline V gene, CDR1 is MNHEY and CDR2 is SVGEGT. After removal of 6 bases from V and 8 bases from J, the junction contained 16 bases not matched to a gene. This CDR3 is built from 17 residues.

This sequence was found in a human donor with multiple sclerosis. V and J are TRBV6-2 or TRBV6-3 and TRBJ1-4; TRBD1 aligns across 9 bases. The sample was CD8+ T cells from PBMCs. The CDR3 nucleotides read TGTGCCAGCAGCACCGGGACAGGGTCGGTTTTGGAGGAAAAACTGTTTTTT. It specifies CASSTGTGSVLEEKLFF.